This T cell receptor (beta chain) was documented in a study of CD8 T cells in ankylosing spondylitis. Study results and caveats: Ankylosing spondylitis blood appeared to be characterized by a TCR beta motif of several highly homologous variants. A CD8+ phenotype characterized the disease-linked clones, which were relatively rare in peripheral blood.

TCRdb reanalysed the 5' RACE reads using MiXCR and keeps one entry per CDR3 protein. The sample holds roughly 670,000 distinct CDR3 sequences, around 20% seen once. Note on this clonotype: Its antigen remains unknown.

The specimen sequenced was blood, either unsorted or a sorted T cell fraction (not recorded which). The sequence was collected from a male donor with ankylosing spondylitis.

The DNA of the CDR3 is TGTGCCAGCAGTCATGGGACTACTCAAGAGACCCAGTACTTC. This encodes CASSHGTTQETQYF. This chain joins TRBV25-1 and TRBJ2-5; TRBD2 aligns across 7 bases. With 5 bases clipped from V and 2 bases from J, the junction kept 5 bases outside the gene matches. This CDR3 is 14 amino acids long. Looked up from germline, CDR1 is MGHDK and CDR2 is SYGVNS.